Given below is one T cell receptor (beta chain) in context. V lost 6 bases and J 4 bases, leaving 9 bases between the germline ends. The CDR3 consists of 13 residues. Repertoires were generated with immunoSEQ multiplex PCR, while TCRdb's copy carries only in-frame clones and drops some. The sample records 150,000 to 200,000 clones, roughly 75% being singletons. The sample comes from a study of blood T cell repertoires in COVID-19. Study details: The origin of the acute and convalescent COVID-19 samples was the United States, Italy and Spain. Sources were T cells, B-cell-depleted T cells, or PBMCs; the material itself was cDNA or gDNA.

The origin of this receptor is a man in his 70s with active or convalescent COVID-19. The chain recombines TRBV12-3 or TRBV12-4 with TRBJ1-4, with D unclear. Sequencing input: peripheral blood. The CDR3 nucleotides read TGTGCCAGCAGACGGGGTATTAATGAAAAACTGTTTTTT. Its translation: CASRRGINEKLFF.